This TCR beta chain was recorded in a study of blood T cell repertoires in COVID-19. The wider study: Acute and convalescent COVID-19 samples came from the United States, Italy and Spain. T cells, B-cell-depleted T cells, or PBMCs supplied cDNA or gDNA.

In the original workflow: Reference gene primer amplification yielded estimated nucleated cell counts. Profiled with immunoSEQ multiplex PCR; TCRdb holds only in-frame clones, not every one. That table furnishes V, J and clone size, whereas the DNA furnished D and trimming. The sample has roughly 100,000 clones, about 75% seen once. This CDR3 has 14 amino acids. CDR1 is KGHSY, CDR2 FQNENV, per germline. Trimming at V came to 5 bases and at J to 0 bases, leaving 0 bases not matched to a gene. This TCR was sampled from a woman between 65 and 79 years old with acute or convalescent COVID-19. The sequenced sample was peripheral blood. The rearrangement joins TRBV16 to TRBJ1-3; 8 bases are a match to TRBD1. The DNA of the CDR3 is TGTGCCAGCAGCGGACAGGGCTCTGGAAACACCATATATTTT. This encodes CASSGQGSGNTIYF.